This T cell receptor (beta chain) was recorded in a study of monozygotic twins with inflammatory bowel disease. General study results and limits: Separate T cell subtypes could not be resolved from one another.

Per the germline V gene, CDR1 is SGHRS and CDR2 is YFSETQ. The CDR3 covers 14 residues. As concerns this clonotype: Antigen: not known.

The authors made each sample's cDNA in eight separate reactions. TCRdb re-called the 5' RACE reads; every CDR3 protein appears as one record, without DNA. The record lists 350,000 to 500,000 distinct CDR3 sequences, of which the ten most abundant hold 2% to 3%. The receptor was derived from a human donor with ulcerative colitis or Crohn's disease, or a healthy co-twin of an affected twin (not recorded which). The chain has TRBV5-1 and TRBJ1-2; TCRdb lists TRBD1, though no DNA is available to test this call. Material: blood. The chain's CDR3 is CASSLGGEAYGYTF. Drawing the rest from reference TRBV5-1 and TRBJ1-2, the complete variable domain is KAGVTQTPRYLIKTRGQQVTLSCSPISGHRSVSWYQQTPGQGLQFLFEYFSETQRNKGNFPGRFSGRQFSNSRSEMNVSTLELGDSALYLCASSLGGEAYGYTFGSGTRLTVV.